These 17 T cell receptor beta chains originate from one sample sequenced in a study of T cells after yellow fever vaccination. A single record per CDR3 protein comes from TCRdb applying MiXCR to the 5' RACE reads. The sample has 400,000 or so distinct CDR3 sequences, 11% seen once. The sample consisted of PBMCs, taken on the day of the first yellow fever vaccination. The receptors originated from a man between 18 and 35 years old who received the YFV17D yellow fever vaccine.

This rearrangement joins TRBV24-1 to TRBJ2-3; the D is unclear. Germline values: CDR1 KGHDR, CDR2 SFDVKD. The CDR3 totals 12 residues. The ends were cut back, 2 bases at V and 3 bases at J, with 2 bases in the middle. The CDR3 protein is CATSDYTDTQYF. The CDR3 DNA is TGTGCCACCAGTGATTATACAGATACGCAGTATTTT.

This clonotype was seen a few times. This CDR3 reads CSVEASVHEQYF. The CDR3 nucleotides read TGCAGCGTTGAAGCCAGTGTCCACGAGCAGTACTTC. The rearrangement uses TRBV29-1 and TRBJ2-7; D unclear. From germline, CDR1 is SQVTM and CDR2 ANQGSEA. This CDR3 spans 12 amino acids. Deletions cut 1 base from V and 5 bases from J, with 9 bases between.

This rearrangement joins TRBV7-8 to TRBJ1-4; D remains ambiguous. V gave up 5 bases and J gave up 0 bases, with 13 bases separating them. The length of the CDR3 is 16 residues. Per the germline V gene, CDR1 is SGHVS and CDR2 is FQNEAQ. The CDR3 region has the DNA TGTGCCAGCAGCCCTGGCTTGGCTACAACTAATGAAAAACTGTTTTTT. It is translated as CASSPGLATTNEKLFF.

This clonotype was counted ten times or more. The chain uses TRBV14 and TRBJ1-1; TRBD1 might be the D (5 bases). Between the trimmed V and J ends, which lost 4 bases and 4 bases, there was a span of 7 bases. Per germline, CDR1 SGHDN and CDR2 FVKESK. This CDR3 has 12 amino acids. CDR3 sequence: CASSPGVTEAFF. The CDR3, as DNA: TGTGCCAGCAGCCCGGGGGTCACTGAAGCTTTCTTT.

This clonotype was seen repeatedly, ten times or more. This sequence joins TRBV24-1 and TRBJ1-1; D unclear. Germline V gene lookup returns CDR1 KGHDR and CDR2 SFDVKD. V lost 3 bases and J 3 bases, leaving 13 bases between the germline ends. The CDR3 is 15 residues long. The CDR3 bases are TGTGCCACCAGTGATCCGACCCTCGGGGACACTGAAGCTTTCTTT. Translation: CATSDPTLGDTEAFF.

This clonotype was seen a few times. The V call is TRBV4-1, the J call TRBJ2-3; TRBD1 agrees at 7 bases. Germline V gives CDR1 MGHRA, CDR2 YSYEKL. V trimming: 3 bases; J trimming: 3 bases; junction bases outside the gene matches: 12. This CDR3 comprises 17 residues. This chain's CDR3 is CASSQESPGQPTDTQYF. The CDR3 DNA is TGCGCCAGCAGCCAGGAGTCTCCGGGACAGCCAACAGATACGCAGTATTTT.

The rearrangement uses TRBV2 and TRBJ1-2; D unclear. V gave up 6 bases and J gave up 2 bases, with 16 bases separating them. The CDR3 runs to 15 residues. Germline CDR1 reads SNHLY; CDR2 reads FYNNEI. CDR3 coding DNA: TGTGCCAGCAGGGCGTTGGCGGAGCCCAACTATGGCTACACCTTC. Its protein is CASRALAEPNYGYTF.

The rearrangement uses TRBV5-1 and TRBJ1-1, with TRBD1 identical over 11 bases. Trimming at V came to 4 bases and at J to 5 bases, leaving 7 bases not matched to a gene. CDR3 length: 15 amino acids. CDR1 is SGHRS and CDR2 is YFSETQ in the germline V gene. CDR3 nucleotide sequence: TGCGCCAGCAGCATGGACAGGGGGCCTCGGACTGAAGCTTTCTTT. It translates to CASSMDRGPRTEAFF.

This chain uses TRBV25-1 with TRBJ2-3, with 7 bases identical to TRBD2. V lost 6 bases and J lost 1; bases outside the gene matches: 7. The CDR3 is 15 amino acids. CDR1 is MGHDK and CDR2 is SYGVNS in the germline V gene. CDR3 coding DNA: TGTGCCAGCAGCCCAAGGGAGGGAGGCACAGATACGCAGTATTTT. This sequence encodes CASSPREGGTDTQYF.

This clonotype was counted a few times. CDR3 in amino acids: CSVERSGGRVEQFF. As DNA, the CDR3 is TGCAGCGTTGAGCGTAGCGGGGGACGAGTTGAGCAGTTCTTC. V is TRBV29-1 and J is TRBJ2-1; 9 nucleotides align to TRBD2. V lost 3 bases and J lost 9; bases outside the gene matches: 9. Germline values: CDR1 SQVTM, CDR2 ANQGSEA. This CDR3 spans 14 amino acids.

The sample holds a few counts of this clonotype. The chain is built from TRBV5-1 and TRBJ2-1; D perhaps matches TRBD1 (6 bases). Germline CDR1 reads SGHRS; CDR2 reads YFSETQ. CDR3 length: 17 amino acids. Trimming took 4 bases from V and 6 from J, leaving 23 bases between them. CDR3 loop: CASSPQPPLQGSNEQFF. The DNA of the CDR3 is TGCGCCAGCAGCCCCCAGCCGCCCTTGCAGGGGAGCAATGAGCAGTTCTTC.

In its sample, this clonotype was seen many times. The chain carries TRBV12-3 or TRBV12-4 and TRBJ2-3; D not resolved. The CDR3 extends over 13 amino acids. V dropped 5 bases and J dropped 8 bases, with 14 bases sitting between them. Written as DNA, the CDR3 is TGTGCCAGCAGTACCAATGGTCAGGCTACGCAGTATTTT. This translates into CASSTNGQATQYF.

The CDR3 reads CASSESMEKLFF. The CDR3 DNA follows: TGCGCCAGCAGTGAGTCGATGGAAAAACTGTTTTTT. V and J are TRBV10-2 and TRBJ1-4; D uncertain. In germline, CDR1 is WSHSY, CDR2 SAAADI. This CDR3 contains 12 residues. Trimming stripped 0 bases from V and 8 bases from J, with 4 bases between.

The chain is built from TRBV15 and TRBJ2-5; 8 bases line up with TRBD2. Per germline, CDR1 LNHNV and CDR2 YYDKDF (reference sequence). V lost 3 bases and J lost 3; bases outside the gene matches: 9. This CDR3 spans 16 amino acids. CDR3 nucleotides: TGTGCCACCAGCAGGGGGGCAGCGGGGGCCGAAGAGACCCAGTACTTC. Protein: CATSRGAAGAEETQYF.

This clonotype occurred a few times. The gene calls are TRBV25-1 and TRBJ2-1; TRBD2 is a possible D gene (6 bases). The V gene lost 6 bases and the J gene lost 9 bases, with 15 bases spanning the gap. Germline V CDR1 and CDR2: MGHDK, SYGVNS. CDR3 size: 13 residues. CDR3 sequence: CASSQFVSGEQFF. CDR3 bases: TGTGCCAGCAGCCAGTTTGTTAGCGGTGAGCAGTTCTTC.

This clonotype was observed a handful of times. The chain has TRBV20-1 and TRBJ1-1; D ambiguous. Germline CDR1 and CDR2: DFQATT and SNEGSKA (reference sequence). The V end lost 2 bases, the J end lost 6 bases, and 10 bases lay between the germline ends. The CDR3 extends over 12 amino acids. This CDR3 is CSARLLSSEAFF. The CDR3 bases are TGCAGTGCTAGACTCCTCTCATCTGAAGCTTTCTTT.

In this sample, this clonotype turned up a few times. The rearrangement links TRBV23-1 to TRBJ2-6; 7 bases map to TRBD2. TRBV23-1 is known as an ORF, though its function is uncertain. This CDR3 spans 19 amino acids. V trimming: 2 bases; J trimming: 9 bases; junction bases outside the gene matches: 19. The CDR3 sequence: CASSQENRGEGTGGNVLTF. The CDR3 nucleotides are TGCGCCAGCAGTCAAGAAAACCGGGGGGAGGGAACTGGAGGCAACGTCCTGACTTTC.